This T cell receptor beta chain was sequenced during a study of T cells in women clearing cervical HPV infection. Study as a whole: For cases, blood was sampled a median around 150 days after lesion detection, interquartile range roughly 90 to 210 days. With HLA typing for only a few women, HLA confounding remains possible.

In regard to this clone: Its antigen is undetermined. The read stops 3 residues short of the end of the CDR3; the missing end is completed from the germline J gene.

The CDR3 extends over 12 amino acids. V lost 3 bases and J 1 base, leaving 4 bases between the germline ends. Looked up from germline, CDR1 is SEHNR and CDR2 is FQNEAQ (reference sequence). The assay was immunoSEQ multiplex PCR, and TCRdb's table has in-frame clones only and misses some. The repertoire table contains about 20,000 clones. Study-wide findings and caveats: Combining TCR richness with V gene abundances gave approximately 0.8 AUC. TRBV6-7 abundance was lower in cases than controls (about 0.099% versus 0.16%).

Material for sequencing was blood buffy coat. The clonotype was recovered from a woman aged 18 to 69 with a cervical HPV16 infection that either progressed to CIN3+ or cleared (not recorded which). V and J are TRBV7-9 and TRBJ2-7, with D uncertain. CDR3 DNA (partial): TGTGCCAGCAGCTTCGGGTCCTACGAG. The encoded protein is CASSFGSYE. The whole CDR3 sequence reads CASSFGSYEQYF.